Each of the 14 T cell receptor beta chains below was sequenced from the same sample in a study of neurological immune-mediated disorders. MiXCR was run by TCRdb on the 5' RACE reads, yielding one entry per CDR3 protein. The data show some 68,000 distinct CDR3 sequences, about an eighth seen once. As to time point: longitudinal time-point 1 (baseline). The sequencing sample was made of PBMCs. These receptors came from a female donor with HTLV-1-associated myelopathy (HAM/TSP).

This clonotype has at least ten counts. The V gene is TRBV10-2, the J gene TRBJ2-1; D possibly corresponds to TRBD2 (5 bases). The V gene lost 3 bases and the J gene lost 4 bases, with 10 bases spanning the gap. Germline assignment: CDR1 WSHSY and CDR2 SAAADI. CDR3 length equals 14 residues. This CDR3 is CASSESGVYNEQFF. The CDR3 DNA reads TGCGCCAGCAGTGAATCCGGGGTTTACAATGAGCAGTTCTTC.

This clonotype was seen ten or more times. J is TRBJ2-3 and V is TRBV6-1; D ambiguous. The CDR3 sequence is 16 residues long. V gave up 1 base and J gave up 5 bases, with 16 bases separating them. The V gene's germline CDR1 is MNHNS and CDR2 SASEGT. CDR3: CASSEGFGVSRDTQYF. CDR3 DNA: TGTGCCAGCAGTGAAGGTTTTGGGGTCTCACGAGATACGCAGTATTTT.

This clonotype was recorded many times. The CDR3 nucleotides are TGCAGTGCTAGAGATAGGACTAGGGCGACCCAGTACTTC. Its translation is CSARDRTRATQYF. The rearrangement links TRBV20-1 to TRBJ2-5, with 7 bases that match TRBD2. The germline V gene encodes CDR1 DFQATT and CDR2 SNEGSKA (reference sequence). The CDR3 has 13 residues. The V gene end was trimmed by 0 bases and the J gene end by 7 bases; junction bases not matched to a gene: 5.

The chain links TRBV12-3 or TRBV12-4 to TRBJ2-2; the D gene is possibly TRBD2 (5 bases). V was pared by 4 bases and J by 1 base, with 10 bases between. The CDR3 contains 15 residues. The chain's CDR3 is CASSSPGRNTGELFF. The CDR3 DNA reads as TGTGCCAGCAGTTCACCGGGGAGGAACACCGGGGAGCTGTTTTTT.

This clonotype was observed at least ten times. The J gene is TRBJ1-1, the V gene TRBV20-1, with D perhaps matching TRBD1 (6 bases). Per the germline V gene, CDR1 is DFQATT and CDR2 is SNEGSKA (reference sequence). The CDR3 sequence is 13 residues long. V was clipped by 0 bases and J by 8 bases, with 13 bases between them. The CDR3 DNA follows: TGCAGTGCTAGAGATCTGACAGGACCCGAAGCTTTCTTT. This sequence encodes CSARDLTGPEAFF.

This clonotype was counted many times. This rearrangement joins TRBV5-1 to TRBJ2-1; 7 nucleotides match TRBD1. Germline lookup yields CDR1 SGHRS and CDR2 YFSETQ. V dropped 2 bases and J dropped 4; count of bases not matched to a gene: 6. The CDR3 sequence is 15 residues long. CDR3 bases: TGCGCCAGCAGCTTTGAGGGGGCAAGTTACAATGAGCAGTTCTTC. As protein: CASSFEGASYNEQFF.

This clonotype is labeled medium-sized. The chain uses TRBV3-1 and TRBJ1-4; D is undetermined. The germline gives CDR1 LGHDT, CDR2 YNNKEL (reference sequence). Trimming took 2 bases from V and 6 from J, leaving 10 bases between them. This CDR3 region has 14 residues. CDR3: CASSQTGSDEKLFF. In nucleotides, the CDR3 is TGTGCCAGCAGCCAAACCGGGTCTGATGAAAAACTGTTTTTT.

This clonotype was seen at least ten times. The gene calls are TRBV29-1 and TRBJ2-3; 9 bases agree with TRBD1. Per germline, CDR1 SQVTM and CDR2 ANQGSEA. J lost 6 bases, V lost 3 bases, and 4 bases had no gene match. The CDR3 sequence is 13 residues long. The CDR3 here is CSVEGQGGDTQYF. DNA for the CDR3: TGCAGCGTTGAGGGACAGGGTGGCGATACGCAGTATTTT.

This sequence joins TRBV5-1 and TRBJ2-7; TRBD1 might be the D (6 bases). Trimming removed 4 bases at V and 7 bases at J, with 18 bases between. There are 14 residues in the CDR3. Germline assignment: CDR1 SGHRS and CDR2 YFSETQ. CDR3 protein: CASSRQVSSGEQYF. CDR3 bases: TGCGCCAGCAGCCGACAGGTTTCGTCGGGGGAGCAGTACTTC.

This chain uses TRBV7-3 with TRBJ2-1; D is undetermined. This CDR3 contains 15 residues. The V gene's germline CDR1 is SGHTA and CDR2 FQGTGA. Trimming left V 4 bases short and J 3 bases short, with 13 bases between. CDR3: CASSSTRAHYNEQFF. CDR3 DNA: TGTGCCAGCAGCTCGACAAGGGCCCACTACAATGAGCAGTTCTTC.

This clonotype appeared many times. CDR3 region: CASSSPQTGGYQETQYF. CDR3 sequence (DNA): TGTGCCAGCAGTTCACCTCAGACAGGGGGGTACCAAGAGACCCAGTACTTC. The V call is TRBV27, the J call TRBJ2-5; TRBD1 matches 9 bases. Germline assignment: CDR1 MNHEY and CDR2 SMNVEV (reference sequence). This CDR3 has 17 residues. J was trimmed by 0 bases and V by 4 bases; bases with no gene match: 9.

The chain combines TRBV5-1 with TRBJ1-5; 9 bases align to TRBD1. The germline V gene has CDR1 SGHRS and CDR2 YFSETQ. This CDR3 contains 15 residues. V shed 0 bases, J shed 5 bases, and the junction held 3 bases outside the gene matches. The CDR3 sequence is CASSLEGQGHQPQHF. The CDR3 coding sequence is TGCGCCAGCAGCTTGGAGGGACAGGGACATCAGCCCCAGCATTTT.

This clonotype was detected ten times or more. V and J are TRBV10-3 and TRBJ1-1, with no clear D. The CDR3 has 14 residues. Per the germline V gene, CDR1 is ENHRY and CDR2 is SYGVKD. Trimming took off 5 bases at V and 0 bases at J, with 10 bases between the two ends. The DNA for the CDR3 is TGTGCCATCAGTCCCGACCCCTTGAACACTGAAGCTTTCTTT. Its translation is CAISPDPLNTEAFF.

This clonotype appeared many times. V is TRBV28 and J is TRBJ2-3; 8 nucleotides align to TRBD2. CDR1 and CDR2 from the germline V gene are MDHEN and SYDVKM. V dropped 6 bases and J dropped 1; count of bases not matched to a gene: 3. The CDR3 consists of 14 residues. The chain's CDR3 is CASRPGGGTDTQYF. CDR3 in DNA: TGTGCCAGCAGACCCGGGGGGGGCACAGATACGCAGTATTTT.